A selection of T cell receptor beta chains follows, all from one sample in a study of shared clonotypes between healthy human individuals. Some clones are missing from TCRdb's copy, which holds only in-frame ones; the method was immunoSEQ multiplex PCR. Of 2 million to 2.5 million clones listed, roughly 95% are singletons. The sequencing sample was made of naive CD4+ T cells sorted from blood. The receptors derive from a man younger than 35 in good health. The conserved cysteine and the conserved F or W are not part of the CDR3 here.

j_call,v_call,cdr3_aa
TRBJ2-2,TRBV6-1,ASSEQGNTGELF
TRBJ2-7,TRBV10-3,AISESLAGGYEQY
TRBJ2-3,TRBV7-8,ASSSRLAGSTDTQY
TRBJ1-1,TRBV7-2,ASSLAPANTEAF
TRBJ1-4,TRBV29-1,SVRVTGGEKLF
TRBJ2-2,TRBV6-5,ASSSTGELF
TRBJ1-2,TRBV29-1,SVEGLGTNYGYT
TRBJ2-1,TRBV11-3,ASSLDRNEQF
TRBJ1-4,TRBV30,AWRRDSLNEKLF
TRBJ2-3,TRBV10-3,AISGTRTDTQY
TRBJ1-6,TRBV5-1,ASSLEGRDSPLH
TRBJ2-7,TRBV10-3,AIRRASNYEQY
TRBJ1-1,TRBV6-5,ASTPGGNTEAF
TRBJ2-1,TRBV7-2,ASSLEGTTPGGQF